This entry lists 20 T cell receptor beta chains sequenced from one sample in a study of blood T cell repertoires in COVID-19. The method was immunoSEQ multiplex PCR; TCRdb's version includes in-frame clones alone and lacks a portion of them. In the table there are 60,000 to 75,000 clones, roughly 70% of which are singletons. What was sequenced was PBMCs or T cells enriched from blood (not recorded which). The receptors here all came from a woman aged 55-70 years who had been exposed to COVID-19.

This clone was seen a handful of times. The J gene is TRBJ1-1, the V gene TRBV13; 9 nucleotides match TRBD1. Germline assignment: CDR1 PRHDT and CDR2 FYEKMQ (reference sequence). The CDR3 contains 14 residues. The ends lost 6 bases at V and 6 bases at J; junction bases unmatched: 8. CDR3 amino acids: CASRKTGGRSEAFF. CDR3 in DNA: TGTGCCAGCAGAAAAACAGGGGGCAGGTCTGAAGCTTTCTTT.

V is TRBV6-1 and J is TRBJ1-2; TRBD1 agrees at 10 bases. From germline, CDR1 is MNHNS and CDR2 SASEGT. Trimming at V came to 5 bases and at J to 3 bases, leaving 6 bases not matched to a gene. This CDR3 is built from 15 residues. CDR3 amino acids: CASSTTGGVDYGYTF. The CDR3 coding sequence is TGTGCCAGCAGTACGACAGGGGGCGTGGACTATGGCTACACCTTC.

This chain connects TRBV7-9 to TRBJ1-3; 7 positions match TRBD1. Germline-derived CDR1 and CDR2 are SEHNR and FQNEAQ (reference sequence). V trimming: 6 bases; J trimming: 7 bases; junction bases outside the gene matches: 6. The CDR3 runs 13 residues. The CDR3 DNA reads TGTGCCAGCAGGGCGGACAGGAGCAACACCATATATTTT. Translation: CASRADRSNTIYF.

The rearrangement uses TRBV10-3 and TRBJ1-6; a possible D gene is TRBD1 (6 bases). Trimming took off 8 bases at V and 5 bases at J, with 7 bases between the two ends. Germline-derived CDR1 and CDR2 are ENHRY and SYGVKD. The CDR3 runs to 12 residues. CDR3 in amino acids: CAIQGHNSPLHF. In DNA, the CDR3 is TGTGCCATCCAGGGGCATAATTCACCCCTCCACTTT.

The chain combines TRBV2 with TRBJ1-5, with D possibly being TRBD1 (5 bases). V was cut by 2 bases and J by 4 bases, with 12 bases left in between. The CDR3 is 15 residues long. The germline V gene has CDR1 SNHLY and CDR2 FYNNEI. This CDR3 reads CASSESGLGNQPQHF. For the CDR3, the DNA is TGTGCCAGCAGTGAATCAGGGTTGGGTAATCAGCCCCAGCATTTT.

This sequence joins TRBV12-3 or TRBV12-4 and TRBJ2-1; the D is unclear. The CDR3 loop spans 11 amino acids. V dropped 5 bases and J dropped 4 bases, with 3 bases sitting between them. CDR3 region: CASSRYNEQFF. CDR3 in DNA: TGTGCCAGCAGTCGGTACAATGAGCAGTTCTTC.

This clone was detected a few times. This rearrangement joins TRBV7-3 to TRBJ1-1, with D possibly TRBD1 on 6 matching bases. The V end lost 0 bases, the J end lost 4 bases, and 6 bases lay between the germline ends. Germline assignment: CDR1 SGHTA and CDR2 FQGTGA. The CDR3 consists of 13 residues. For the CDR3, the DNA is TGTGCCAGCAGCTTAACAGGGGGCACTGAAGCTTTCTTT. Protein product: CASSLTGGTEAFF.

The chain links TRBV28 to TRBJ1-4, with D possibly TRBD1 on 6 matching bases. Looked up from germline, CDR1 is MDHEN and CDR2 is SYDVKM. CDR3 length equals 16 residues. V shed 5 bases and J shed 0 bases, with 13 bases lying between them. As DNA, the CDR3 is TGTGCCAGCAGTCTCCTGGACAGAACAACTAATGAAAAACTGTTTTTT. Translation: CASSLLDRTTNEKLFF. The full variable domain, rest sourced from reference TRBV28 and TRBJ1-4, is DVKVTQSSRYLVKRTGEKVFLECVQDMDHENMFWYRQDPGLGLRLIYFSYDVKMKEKGDIPEGYSVSREKKERFSLILESASTNQTSMYLCASSLLDRTTNEKLFFGSGTQLSVL.

V and J are TRBV30 and TRBJ1-3; possibly TRBD1 for D (6 bases). Germline loops: CDR1 GTSNPN, CDR2 SVGIG (reference sequence). There are 12 residues in the CDR3. CDR3 loop: CAAGAPGNTIYF. CDR3 bases: TGTGCGGCGGGGGCGCCGGGAAACACCATATATTTT.

This clone occurred once. The chain carries TRBV7-3 and TRBJ2-5; D might be TRBD1 (6 bases). V lost 2 bases, J lost 3 bases, and 10 bases lay in between. The germline V gene encodes CDR1 SGHTA and CDR2 FQGTGA. The CDR3 loop spans 14 amino acids. The CDR3 reads CASSLAGEKETQYF. The CDR3 DNA follows: TGTGCCAGCAGCTTAGCAGGGGAAAAAGAGACCCAGTACTTC.

The gene calls are TRBV28 and TRBJ1-1; 7 bases map to TRBD1. J was trimmed by 4 bases and V by 6 bases; bases with no gene match: 8. Germline values: CDR1 MDHEN, CDR2 SYDVKM. The CDR3 has 14 amino acids. The chain's CDR3 is CASSYTDRVTEAFF. DNA for the CDR3: TGTGCCAGCAGCTACACCGACAGGGTCACTGAAGCTTTCTTT. The whole variable domain, filled in from reference TRBV28 and TRBJ1-1, reads DVKVTQSSRYLVKRTGEKVFLECVQDMDHENMFWYRQDPGLGLRLIYFSYDVKMKEKGDIPEGYSVSREKKERFSLILESASTNQTSMYLCASSYTDRVTEAFFGQGTRLTVV.

The gene calls are TRBV7-2 and TRBJ1-5; 8 bases align to TRBD1. CDR1 and CDR2 from the germline V gene are SGHTA and FQGNSA. The CDR3 is 15 residues long. J gave up 3 bases and V 5 bases, and 6 bases lay outside the gene matches. The CDR3 loop reads CASSEGQAYNQPQHF. DNA of the CDR3: TGTGCCAGCAGCGAGGGACAGGCGTACAATCAGCCCCAGCATTTT.

This clone was detected a few times. The chain is built from TRBV2 and TRBJ2-5, with TRBD1 as a possible D gene (6 bases). There are 15 residues in the CDR3. The V end lost 9 bases, the J end lost 0 bases, and 17 bases lay between the germline ends. The germline gives CDR1 SNHLY, CDR2 FYNNEI. For the CDR3, the DNA is TGTGCCAGACAATTAGGACAGATACACCAAGAGACCCAGTACTTC. Translating gives CARQLGQIHQETQYF.

The rearrangement uses TRBV3-1 (or the pseudogene TRBV3-2) and TRBJ1-1; weak D call: TRBD1 (5 bases). This CDR3 is 14 amino acids long. CDR1 LGHDT and CDR2 YNNKEL come from the germline V gene (reference sequence). The germline V and J ends were trimmed by 0 bases and 10 bases, with 15 bases remaining between them. The chain's CDR3 is CASSQEVAGVGAFF. In nucleotides, the CDR3 is TGTGCCAGCAGCCAAGAGGTGGCGGGGGTTGGAGCTTTCTTT.

The chain is built from TRBV28 and TRBJ1-4; D is ambiguous. The CDR3 has 13 amino acids. The V end lost 7 bases, the J end lost 3 bases, and 9 bases lay between the germline ends. Germline V lookup: CDR1 MDHEN, CDR2 SYDVKM. The CDR3 coding sequence is TGTGCCAGCAAGGACTTCTCTAATGAAAAACTGTTTTTT. It codes for CASKDFSNEKLFF.

The chain has TRBV6-1 and TRBJ2-1, with 8 positions matching TRBD2. V lost 3 bases and J lost 3; bases outside the gene matches: 4. The CDR3 is made up of 15 amino acids. CDR1 is MNHNS and CDR2 is SASEGT in the germline V gene. The CDR3 is CASSDGGRFYNEQFF. CDR3 nucleotide sequence: TGTGCCAGCAGTGACGGCGGGAGGTTCTACAATGAGCAGTTCTTC.

This sequence joins TRBV19 and TRBJ1-1; 10 bases align to TRBD1. This CDR3 has 17 residues. The germline gives CDR1 LNHDA, CDR2 SQIVND (reference sequence). V gave up 8 bases and J gave up 1 base; unmatched junction bases: 13. CDR3 DNA: TGTGCCAGTTTCCCATCCAGAGACAGGGGGCGGAACACTGAAGCTTTCTTT. It specifies CASFPSRDRGRNTEAFF.

This sequence joins TRBV7-3 and TRBJ2-3, with 15 bases fitting TRBD2. Germline V gene lookup returns CDR1 SGHTA and CDR2 FQGTGA. V was clipped by 5 bases and J by 8 bases; unmatched bases: 8. This CDR3 has 16 amino acids. Here the CDR3 reads CASSRGLAGGSGTQYF. Written as DNA, the CDR3 is TGTGCCAGCAGCCGGGGACTAGCGGGGGGTTCTGGTACGCAGTATTTT.

The genes are TRBV3-1 (or the pseudogene TRBV3-2) and TRBJ1-2; perhaps TRBD1 as D (5 bases). Germline CDR1 is LGHDT and CDR2 is YNNKEL (reference sequence). Trimming took 4 bases from V and 4 from J, leaving 10 bases between them. The CDR3 is 13 residues long. This CDR3 reads CASSPDSGYGYTF. The CDR3 DNA reads TGTGCCAGCAGCCCTGACAGTGGCTATGGCTACACCTTC.

This rearrangement joins TRBV5-1 to TRBJ1-4; TRBD1 is a possible D gene (6 bases). There are 16 residues in the CDR3. V shed 0 bases and J shed 3 bases, with 12 bases lying between them. Germline V lookup: CDR1 SGHRS, CDR2 YFSETQ. The CDR3 DNA sequence: TGCGCCAGCAGCTTGGACAGGGTCGGAGCTAATGAAAAACTGTTTTTT. It translates to CASSLDRVGANEKLFF. The whole variable domain, filled in from reference TRBV5-1 and TRBJ1-4, reads KAGVTQTPRYLIKTRGQQVTLSCSPISGHRSVSWYQQTPGQGLQFLFEYFSETQRNKGNFPGRFSGRQFSNSRSEMNVSTLELGDSALYLCASSLDRVGANEKLFFGSGTQLSVL.